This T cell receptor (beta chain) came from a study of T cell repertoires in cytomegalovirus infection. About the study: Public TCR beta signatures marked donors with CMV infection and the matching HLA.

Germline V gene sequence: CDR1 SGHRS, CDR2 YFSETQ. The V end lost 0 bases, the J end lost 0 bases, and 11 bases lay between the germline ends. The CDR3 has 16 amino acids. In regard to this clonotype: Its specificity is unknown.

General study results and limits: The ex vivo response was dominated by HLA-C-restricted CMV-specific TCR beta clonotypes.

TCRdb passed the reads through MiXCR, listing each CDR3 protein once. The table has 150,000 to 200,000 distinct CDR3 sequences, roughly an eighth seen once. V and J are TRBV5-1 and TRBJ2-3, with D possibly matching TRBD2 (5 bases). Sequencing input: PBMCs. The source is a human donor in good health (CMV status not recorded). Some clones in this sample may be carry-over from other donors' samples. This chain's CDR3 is CASSLAPAASTDTQYF. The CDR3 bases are TGCGCCAGCAGCTTGGCCCCAGCGGCGAGCACAGATACGCAGTATTTT.